Listed below are T cell receptor beta chains from one sample, sequenced in a study of T cells in Graves' hyperthyroidism and ophthalmopathy. TCRdb fed the multiplex PCR reads into MiXCR, producing one record per CDR3 protein. The sample consists of hundreds of thousands of distinct CDR3 sequences, about 14% of them appearing once. The sequencing sample was made of blood. These receptors all stem from a woman in her forties or fifties with Graves' ophthalmopathy. Both conserved end residues are part of each CDR3. The order of the fields is D gene, clone size, J gene, V gene, CDR3 protein, CDR3 DNA. The D gene is left open where the match is weak. The size field is filled for only some rows; it gives once, few, many or a size class.

NA	NA	TRBJ1-2	TRBV5-1	CASSRPGLEGFGYTF	TGCGCCAGCTCACGTCCGGGACTGGAGGGGTTCGGCTACACCTTC
NA	NA	TRBJ1-1	TRBV11-2	CASSTPFGGDSSEAFF	TGTGCCAGCAGCACACCCTTCGGGGGCGATTCTTCTGAAGCTTTCTTT
TRBD2	many	TRBJ2-1	TRBV11-2	CASSQRTSGSLDEQFF	TGTGCCAGCAGCCAACGGACTAGCGGGAGTCTCGATGAGCAGTTCTTC
TRBD1	few	TRBJ1-5	TRBV12-3/TRBV12-4	CASSLRTGYDQPQHF	TGTGCCAGCAGTCTCCGGACAGGGTATGATCAGCCCCAGCATTTT
TRBD2	many	TRBJ2-1	TRBV5-4	CASSSGLAEINEQFF	TGTGCCAGCAGCTCGGGACTAGCGGAGATCAATGAGCAGTTCTTC
NA	NA	TRBJ2-3	TRBV30	CAWRASPLQGTQYF	TGTGCCTGGAGGGCATCACCCCTTCAGGGCACGCAGTATTTT
NA	NA	TRBJ2-7	TRBV20-1	CSAEKDRYEQYF	TGCAGTGCGGAAAAAGATAGGTACGAGCAGTACTTC
TRBD2	NA	TRBJ2-1	TRBV7-9	CASSPTLAGAGNEQFF	TGTGCCAGCAGCCCGACTCTAGCGGGAGCGGGGAATGAGCAGTTCTTC
TRBD2	NA	TRBJ2-4	TRBV11-1	CASNPGGGIAKNIQYF	TGTGCCAGCAATCCGGGAGGGGGAATAGCCAAAAACATTCAGTACTTC
NA	few	TRBJ1-4	TRBV10-3	CAISESRDPFRKLFF	TGTGCCATCAGTGAGTCGAGGGACCCCTTCCGAAAACTGTTTTTT
TRBD2	many	TRBJ2-1	TRBV4-3	CASSQDPAGGANSYNEQFF	TGCGCCAGCAGCCAAGATCCAGCGGGAGGTGCTAACTCCTACAATGAGCAGTTCTTC
NA	NA	TRBJ2-2	TRBV6-1	CASTRFRDGTGELFF	TGTGCCAGCACCCGTTTCCGGGACGGCACCGGGGAGCTGTTTTTT
NA	many	TRBJ2-1	TRBV7-7	CASSRLQGPHEQFF	TGTGCTAGCAGCCGATTGCAGGGGCCCCATGAGCAGTTCTTC
NA	many	TRBJ2-7	TRBV28	CASSSVGGSYEQYF	TGTGCCAGCAGTTCAGTTGGGGGATCGTACGAGCAGTACTTC
TRBD2	many	TRBJ2-7	TRBV28	CASSSQKLAGGPDEQYF	TGTGCCAGCAGTTCACAAAAACTAGCGGGAGGGCCAGACGAGCAGTACTTC
NA	few	TRBJ2-6	TRBV3-1	CASSYTGSGANVLTF	TGTGCCAGCAGCTACACAGGTTCTGGGGCCAACGTCCTGACTTTC
NA	NA	TRBJ1-2	TRBV6-2/TRBV6-3	CASSYKGKDGYTF	TGTGCCAGCAGTTACAAAGGGAAAGACGGCTACACCTTC
TRBD1	many	TRBJ1-3	TRBV7-8	CASSLAGTGPRDTIYF	TGTGCCAGCAGCTTAGCGGGGACAGGGCCTAGAGACACCATATATTTT
NA	many	TRBJ2-3	TRBV6-2/TRBV6-3	CASSSLRAASTDTQYF	TGTGCCAGCAGTTCCCTCAGGGCAGCTAGCACAGATACGCAGTATTTT
NA	few	TRBJ2-5	TRBV5-1	CASTASNLGETQYF	TGCGCCAGCACAGCGAGCAATTTGGGAGAGACCCAGTACTTC
TRBD1	many	TRBJ2-5	TRBV28	CASSRTGAETQYF	TGTGCCAGCAGTCGGACAGGGGCAGAGACCCAGTACTTC